The 19 T cell receptor beta chains reported below all come from one sample, sequenced in a study of siplizumab effects on memory and regulatory T cells. Method: immunoSEQ multiplex PCR; TCRdb's copy keeps in-frame clones and lacks some. The data hold under 130,000 clones, with about 92% observed a single time. What was sequenced was CD4+ T cells sorted from blood. These receptors all come from a human donor in good health.

The chain combines TRBV2 with TRBJ1-2; D is uncertain. Trimming shortened V by 7 bases and J by 0 bases, and 9 bases separated the two germline ends. This CDR3 is 13 amino acids long. The germline V gene has CDR1 SNHLY and CDR2 FYNNEI. The CDR3 nucleotides are TGTGCCAGCACGCGGGCAGCTAACTATGGCTACACCTTC. It yields the protein CASTRAANYGYTF.

The chain has TRBV21-1 and TRBJ2-7; the table calls TRBD1, which could not be checked here. TRBV21-1 is a pseudogene segment. CDR3 length: 14 amino acids. The CDR3 loop is CASSNGRGTYEQYF. DNA for the CDR3: TGTGCCAGCAGCAATGGCAGGGGTACCTACGAGCAGTACTTC.

V and J are TRBV6-6 and TRBJ2-7; 8 nucleotides line up with TRBD1. V trimming: 1 base; J trimming: 2 bases; junction bases outside the gene matches: 7. The CDR3 is made up of 16 amino acids. Germline V gene sequence: CDR1 MNHNY, CDR2 SVGAGI (reference sequence). CDR3 amino acids: CASSYLRQGITYEQYF. The DNA of the CDR3 is TGTGCCAGCAGTTACTTAAGACAGGGGATCACCTACGAGCAGTACTTC.

The V and J genes are TRBV15 and TRBJ2-3; D remains unclear. This CDR3 comprises 13 residues. The germline V gene encodes CDR1 LNHNV and CDR2 YYDKDF (reference sequence). V lost 6 bases, J lost 2 bases, and 9 bases lay in between. CDR3 sequence: CATRSSATDTQYF. CDR3 sequence (DNA): TGTGCCACCAGAAGCAGTGCCACAGATACGCAGTATTTT.

This chain joins TRBV25-1 and TRBJ2-1; 7 bases are shared with TRBD1. Looked up from germline, CDR1 is MGHDK and CDR2 is SYGVNS. There are 14 residues in the CDR3. J lost 4 bases, V lost 10 bases, and 10 bases had no gene match. The CDR3 region has the DNA TGTGCCACCCAGACAGGGAGTCAGTACAATGAGCAGTTCTTC. Amino acids: CATQTGSQYNEQFF.

The CDR3 spells CASSLSGGNQETQYF. DNA of the CDR3: TGCGCCAGCAGCTTGAGCGGGGGCAACCAAGAGACCCAGTACTTC. The rearrangement uses TRBV5-1 and TRBJ2-5; 8 bases fit TRBD2. Germline V lookup: CDR1 SGHRS, CDR2 YFSETQ. This CDR3 spans 15 amino acids. V dropped 1 base and J dropped 0; count of bases not matched to a gene: 2.

This clone appeared a single time. The V call is TRBV28, the J call TRBJ2-7; D might be TRBD2 (6 bases). The CDR3 is 17 residues long. CDR1 is MDHEN, CDR2 SYDVKM, per germline. V was shortened by 5 bases and J by 2 bases, with 22 bases between the two germline ends. CDR3 protein: CASSAPKERAFTYEQYF. The CDR3 nucleotides are TGTGCCAGCAGTGCTCCCAAAGAGCGGGCCTTTACCTACGAGCAGTACTTC.

The V gene is TRBV5-1, the J gene TRBJ1-1, with 7 bases identical to TRBD1. This CDR3 is 15 amino acids long. The ends lost 2 bases at V and 0 bases at J; junction bases unmatched: 4. In germline, CDR1 is SGHRS, CDR2 YFSETQ. CDR3 nucleotides: TGCGCCAGCAGCTTCGGGACAGCTCTGAACACTGAAGCTTTCTTT. The encoded protein is CASSFGTALNTEAFF.

The rearrangement uses TRBV9 and TRBJ1-2, with D tentatively TRBD1 (5 bases). The germline V gene has CDR1 SGDLS and CDR2 YYNGEE. V lost 0 bases and J lost 5, with 14 bases in between. This CDR3 comprises 15 residues. CDR3: CASSVEGRGRYGYTF. CDR3 bases: TGTGCCAGCAGCGTAGAGGGACGGGGGAGATATGGCTACACCTTC.

The chain employs TRBV9 and TRBJ2-7; TRBD1 matches 10 bases. The junction had 10 bases not matched to a gene; V was cut back by 0 bases and J by 4 bases. Germline values: CDR1 SGDLS, CDR2 YYNGEE. This CDR3 is 17 amino acids long. The CDR3 spells CASSVGLWGQGKYEQYF. CDR3 DNA: TGTGCCAGCAGCGTAGGGTTGTGGGGACAGGGGAAATACGAGCAGTACTTC.

The chain employs TRBV6-1 and TRBJ2-2; D gene unclear. Trimming removed 7 bases at V and 5 bases at J, with 17 bases between. The CDR3 spans 15 residues. Germline lookup yields CDR1 MNHNS and CDR2 SASEGT. CDR3 coding DNA: TGTGCCAGCAAGAATCAGGTCCTCCTTACCGGGGAGCTGTTTTTT. Translated, it gives CASKNQVLLTGELFF.

The J gene is TRBJ2-2, the V gene TRBV5-1; the D gene is possibly TRBD1 (5 bases). Trimming removed 5 bases from V and 3 bases from J, with 11 bases in between. Germline assignment: CDR1 SGHRS and CDR2 YFSETQ. The CDR3 runs 14 residues. The CDR3 DNA reads as TGCGCCAGCAGTGGGCAGGGCTACACCGGGGAGCTGTTTTTT. It yields the protein CASSGQGYTGELFF.

V gene TRBV6-1 combines with J gene TRBJ1-2; 12 bases fit TRBD1. Trimming cost V 2 bases and J 2 bases; bases outside gene matches: 3. This CDR3 spans 16 amino acids. CDR1 is MNHNS, CDR2 SASEGT, per germline. CDR3 DNA: TGTGCCAGCAGTGAAAGGGGACAGGGGGCGAACTATGGCTACACCTTC. This encodes CASSERGQGANYGYTF.

V and J are TRBV6-1 and TRBJ1-4, with 7 positions matching TRBD1. The length of the CDR3 is 14 residues. Germline assignment: CDR1 MNHNS and CDR2 SASEGT. Unmatched junction bases numbered 5, after V lost 10 bases and J lost 0 bases. CDR3 residues: CATRQGPTNEKLFF. CDR3 DNA sequence: TGTGCCACCCGACAGGGCCCAACTAATGAAAAACTGTTTTTT.

The V and J genes are TRBV30 and TRBJ2-7, with D unclear. Trimming stripped 0 bases from V and 2 bases from J, with 8 bases between. The CDR3 covers 13 residues. The germline gives CDR1 GTSNPN, CDR2 SVGIG (reference sequence). This CDR3 is CAWSVATPYEQYF. Written as DNA, the CDR3 is TGTGCCTGGAGTGTCGCAACCCCCTACGAGCAGTACTTC.

V is TRBV10-3 and J is TRBJ2-2; 10 nucleotides match TRBD2. CDR1 is ENHRY and CDR2 is SYGVKD in the germline V gene. The CDR3 totals 14 residues. V lost 6 bases and J lost 4; bases outside the gene matches: 2. CDR3 sequence (DNA): TGTGCCATCAGCTGGACTAGCGGCACCGGGGAGCTGTTTTTT. Protein: CAISWTSGTGELFF.

The chain couples TRBV2 to TRBJ2-7; 11 positions match TRBD1. CDR1 and CDR2 (germline): SNHLY, FYNNEI. This CDR3 spans 15 amino acids. V shed 5 bases, J shed 5 bases, and the junction held 8 bases outside the gene matches. The DNA for the CDR3 is TGTGCCAGCAGTATCTTAGGACAGGGGGCCGACGAGCAGTACTTC. As protein: CASSILGQGADEQYF. Full variable domain (outside the CDR3, taken from reference TRBV2 and TRBJ2-7): EPEVTQTPSHQVTQMGQEVILRCVPISNHLYFYWYRQILGQKVEFLVSFYNNEISEKSEIFDDQFSVERPDGSNFTLKIRSTKLEDSAMYFCASSILGQGADEQYFGPGTRLTVT.

This clone appeared once. This chain links TRBV4-2 with TRBJ1-1, with D possibly TRBD1 on 6 matching bases. Germline CDR1 is LGHNA and CDR2 is YNFKEQ. The V end lost 3 bases, the J end lost 0 bases, and 11 bases lay between the germline ends. The CDR3 is made up of 15 amino acids. Here the CDR3 reads CASSHGQRMNTEAFF. CDR3 coding DNA: TGTGCCAGCAGCCATGGACAGAGAATGAACACTGAAGCTTTCTTT.

In this sample, this clone turned up a few times. This rearrangement joins TRBV6-6 to TRBJ2-3, with 8 bases lining up with TRBD2. V shed 0 bases, J shed 4 bases, and the junction held 3 bases outside the gene matches. The length of the CDR3 is 15 residues. Germline lookup yields CDR1 MNHNY and CDR2 SVGAGI (reference sequence). CDR3 coding DNA: TGTGCCAGCAGTTACTCGACGCGGGGGGCAGATACGCAGTATTTT. Residues: CASSYSTRGADTQYF.